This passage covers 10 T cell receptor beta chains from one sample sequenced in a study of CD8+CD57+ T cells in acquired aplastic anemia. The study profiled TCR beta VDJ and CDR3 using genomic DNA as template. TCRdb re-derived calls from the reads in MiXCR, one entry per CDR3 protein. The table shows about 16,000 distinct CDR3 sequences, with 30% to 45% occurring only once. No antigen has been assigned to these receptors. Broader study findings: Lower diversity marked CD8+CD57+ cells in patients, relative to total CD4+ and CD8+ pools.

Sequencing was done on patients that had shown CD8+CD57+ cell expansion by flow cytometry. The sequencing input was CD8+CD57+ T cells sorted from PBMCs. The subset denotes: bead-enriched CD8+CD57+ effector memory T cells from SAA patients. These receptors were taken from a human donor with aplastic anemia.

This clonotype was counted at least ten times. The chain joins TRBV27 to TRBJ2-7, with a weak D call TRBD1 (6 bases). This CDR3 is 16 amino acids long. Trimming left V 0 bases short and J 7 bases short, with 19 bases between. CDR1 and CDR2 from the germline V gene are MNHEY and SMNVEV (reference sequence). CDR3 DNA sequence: TGTGCCAGCAGTTTATCCAGGACAGTGGCCGAAGAGGAGCAGTACTTC. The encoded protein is CASSLSRTVAEEEQYF.

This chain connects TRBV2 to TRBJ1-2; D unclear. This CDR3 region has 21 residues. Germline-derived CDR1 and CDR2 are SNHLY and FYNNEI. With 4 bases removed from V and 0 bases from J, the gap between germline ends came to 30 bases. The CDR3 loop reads CASSVPFRVAIFLCANYGYTF. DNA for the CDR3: TGTGCCAGCAGTGTCCCTTTTAGAGTGGCTATATTCTTATGTGCTAACTATGGCTACACCTTC.

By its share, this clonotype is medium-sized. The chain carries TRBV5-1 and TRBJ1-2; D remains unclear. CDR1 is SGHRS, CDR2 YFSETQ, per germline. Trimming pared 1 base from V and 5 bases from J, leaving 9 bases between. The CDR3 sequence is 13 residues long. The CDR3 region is CASSLNGRYGYTF. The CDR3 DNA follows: TGCGCCAGCAGCTTGAACGGGCGTTATGGCTACACCTTC.

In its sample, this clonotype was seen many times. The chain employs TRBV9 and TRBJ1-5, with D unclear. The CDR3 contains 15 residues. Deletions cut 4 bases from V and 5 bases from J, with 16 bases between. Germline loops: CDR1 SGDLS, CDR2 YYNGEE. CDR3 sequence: CASSRDGSRYQPQHF. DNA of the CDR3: TGTGCCAGCAGCCGCGATGGGTCCCGTTATCAGCCCCAGCATTTT.

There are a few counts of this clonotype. CDR3 loop: CASSLAGLAEETQYF. The CDR3 DNA follows: TGTGCCAGCAGCTTAGCGGGCCTAGCGGAAGAGACCCAGTACTTC. The chain carries TRBV7-8 and TRBJ2-5; TRBD2 matches at 7 bases. The CDR3 runs 15 residues. Losses at the gene ends were 0 bases for V and 3 bases for J; bases not matched to a gene: 4. Germline values: CDR1 SGHVS, CDR2 FQNEAQ. The full variable domain, its missing parts supplied by reference TRBV7-8 and TRBJ2-5, is GAGVSQSPRYKVAKRGQDVALRCDPISGHVSLFWYQQALGQGPEFLTYFQNEAQLDKSGLPSDRFFAERPEGSVSTLKIQRTQQEDSAVYLCASSLAGLAEETQYFGPGTRLLVL.

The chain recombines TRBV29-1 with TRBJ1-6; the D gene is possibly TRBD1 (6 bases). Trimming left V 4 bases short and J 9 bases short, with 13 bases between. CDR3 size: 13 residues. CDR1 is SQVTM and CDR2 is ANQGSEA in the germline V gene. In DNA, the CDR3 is TGCAGCGTTGGGACAGACCATAGTTCACCCCTCCACTTT. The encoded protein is CSVGTDHSSPLHF.

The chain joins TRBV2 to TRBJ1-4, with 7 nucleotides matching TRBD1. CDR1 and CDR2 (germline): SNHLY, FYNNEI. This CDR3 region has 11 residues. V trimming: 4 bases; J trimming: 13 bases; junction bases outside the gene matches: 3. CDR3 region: CASSVRQGLFF. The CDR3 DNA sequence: TGTGCCAGCAGTGTCCGACAGGGACTGTTTTTT.

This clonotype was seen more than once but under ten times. The CDR3, as DNA: TGCAGCGTTAAGCGGGGGGGCCTGGAGACCCAGTACTTC. Translating gives CSVKRGGLETQYF. The rearrangement links TRBV29-1 to TRBJ2-5; TRBD2 matches at 10 bases. The germline CDR1 and CDR2 sequences are SQVTM and ANQGSEA. V lost 5 bases and J lost 5; bases outside the gene matches: 5. This CDR3 has 13 amino acids.

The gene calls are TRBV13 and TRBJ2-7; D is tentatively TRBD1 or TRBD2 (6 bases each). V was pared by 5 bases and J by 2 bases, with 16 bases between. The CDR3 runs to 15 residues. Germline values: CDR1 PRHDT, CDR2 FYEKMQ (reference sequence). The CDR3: CASSDGSRGPYEQYF. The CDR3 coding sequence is TGTGCCAGCAGCGACGGGAGCAGGGGACCCTACGAGCAGTACTTC. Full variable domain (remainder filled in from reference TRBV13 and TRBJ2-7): AAGVIQSPRHLIKEKRETATLKCYPIPRHDTVYWYQQGPGQDPQFLISFYEKMQSDKGSIPDRFSAQQFSDYHSELNMSSLELGDSALYFCASSDGSRGPYEQYFGPGTRLTVT.

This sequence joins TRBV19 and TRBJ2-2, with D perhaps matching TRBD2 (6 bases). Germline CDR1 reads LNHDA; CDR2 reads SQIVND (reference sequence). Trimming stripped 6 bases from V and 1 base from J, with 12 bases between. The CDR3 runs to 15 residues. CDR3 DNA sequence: TGTGCCAGTAGGGCGGGACGGCTGAACACCGGGGAGCTGTTTTTT. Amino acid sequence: CASRAGRLNTGELFF.